The TCR beta chain under discussion was sequenced for a study of cytomegalovirus exposure and HLA in healthy donors. 60 Vbeta and 13 Jbeta primers were used in PCR. Some clones are missing from TCRdb's copy, which holds only in-frame ones; the method was immunoSEQ multiplex PCR. The sample comprises about 98,000 clones, 60% to 80% of which are singletons, and around 1.3% rests with the top ten. The CDR3 is 14 residues long. Germline V gene lookup returns CDR1 MNHEY and CDR2 SVGAGI. Trimming left V 6 bases short and J 4 bases short, with 16 bases between. On this clone: Antigen specificity is unknown.

Regarding the study as a whole: A few CMV-associated chains proved CMV antigen-specific in vitro.

The chain has TRBV6-5 and TRBJ2-7; D perhaps matches TRBD2 (5 bases). This clonotype was obtained from a female donor in good health and CMV-seronegative. Input material: PBMCs. CDR3 DNA: TGTGCCAGCAGACCTCCGGGAAGGTGGTACGAGCAGTACTTC. As protein: CASRPPGRWYEQYF.